The table lists the clone carrying this TCR beta chain with many counts. No antigen is known for it. The authors amplified TCR beta CDR3 regions, and they did so from RNA transcripts for repertoire sequencing. First-round RT-PCR employed HTBI primers, with a second-round multiplex PCR after it. TCRdb re-called the multiplex PCR reads through MiXCR, storing one row per CDR3 protein. In the table there are under 800,000 distinct CDR3 sequences, 22% of which are singletons. If no ophthalmopathy appeared within 18 months of follow-up, hyperthyroidism was termed stable. It was on clinical symptoms, serum thyroxine, TRAb, thyroid ultrasound and orbital computed tomography that diagnosis relied. This CDR3 is 14 amino acids long. V was shortened by 2 bases and J by 0 bases, with 8 bases between the two germline ends. Germline V gene data show CDR1 as SGHTA and CDR2 as FQGNSA. This entry comes from a study of Graves' ophthalmopathy and Graves' hyperthyroidism. Study as a whole: Peripheral blood sampling preceded any treatment and occurred at initial diagnosis.

Whole-study findings and limits: Its predictions of ophthalmopathy progression gave the model over 65% sensitivity and approximately 72% specificity.

The material sequenced was peripheral blood. This clonotype was obtained from a woman under 30 with stable Graves' hyperthyroidism. Some clones in this sample may be carry-over from other donors' samples. V and J are TRBV7-2 and TRBJ2-7, with D unresolved. The CDR3 DNA reads as TGTGCCAGCAGCTTACTACTCAACTCCTACGAGCAGTACTTC. The encoded protein is CASSLLLNSYEQYF.